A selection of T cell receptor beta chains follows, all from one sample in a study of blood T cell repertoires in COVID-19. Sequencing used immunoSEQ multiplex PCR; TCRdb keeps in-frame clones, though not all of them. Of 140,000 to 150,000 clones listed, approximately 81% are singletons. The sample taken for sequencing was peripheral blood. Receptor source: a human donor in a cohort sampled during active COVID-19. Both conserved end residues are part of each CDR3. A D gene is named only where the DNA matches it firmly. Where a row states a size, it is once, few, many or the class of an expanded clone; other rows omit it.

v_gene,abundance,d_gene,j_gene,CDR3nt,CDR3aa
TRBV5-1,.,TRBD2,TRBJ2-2,TGCGCCAGCAGCCCGGAAGGTAGCGGGGGGCGGAACACCGGGGAGCTGTTTTTT,CASSPEGSGGRNTGELFF
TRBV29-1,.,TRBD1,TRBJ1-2,TGCAGCGTAACCCAGGGGGTAGTTAACTATGGCTACACCTTC,CSVTQGVVNYGYTF
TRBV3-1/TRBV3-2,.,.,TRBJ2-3,TGTGCCAGCAGCCAAGATAGCCTGGCCACAGATACGCAGTATTTT,CASSQDSLATDTQYF
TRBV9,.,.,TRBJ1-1,TGTGCCAGCAGCGTAGCCCCCACCTGGGAGACTGAAGCTTTCTTT,CASSVAPTWETEAFF
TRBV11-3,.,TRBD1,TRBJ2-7,TGTGCCAGCAGCTGGCTGACAGGGACCAGCTACGAGCAGTACTTC,CASSWLTGTSYEQYF
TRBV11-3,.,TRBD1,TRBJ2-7,TGTGCCAGCAGCCTAACAGGGGTGGGTATAAGCGAGCAGTACTTC,CASSLTGVGISEQYF
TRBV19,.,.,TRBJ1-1,TGTGCCAGTAGTAGAACCTCAGGGGAGGGAGGTACTGAAGCTTTCTTT,CASSRTSGEGGTEAFF
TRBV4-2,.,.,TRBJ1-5,TGTGCCAGCAGCCAAGATCAGGGTAGCAATCAGCCCCAGCATTTT,CASSQDQGSNQPQHF
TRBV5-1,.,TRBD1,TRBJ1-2,TGCGCCAGCAGCAGCACAGGGGGCGGTGGCTACACCTTC,CASSSTGGGGYTF
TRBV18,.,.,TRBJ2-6,TGTGCCAGCTCACCTGCAACCGGTTACTCTGGGGCCAACGTCCTGACTTTC,CASSPATGYSGANVLTF
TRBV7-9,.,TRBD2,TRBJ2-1,TGTGTCGTCCGTGCTAGCGGGGGGGCCCAAAGCTCCTACAATGAGCAGTTCTTC,CVVRASGGAQSSYNEQFF
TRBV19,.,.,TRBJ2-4,TGTGCCAGTAATTCACAGTTAGCCAAAAACATTCAGTACTTC,CASNSQLAKNIQYF
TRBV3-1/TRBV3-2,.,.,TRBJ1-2,TGTGCCAGCAGACAATGGCCCTTTTGCGGCTACACCTTC,CASRQWPFCGYTF
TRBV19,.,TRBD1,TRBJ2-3,TGTGCCAGTAGTCCGGGACAGGGCCCAGATACGCAGTATTTT,CASSPGQGPDTQYF
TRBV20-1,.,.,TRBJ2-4,TGCAGTGCTAGTGGGATTAGCGGAATAGCCAAAAACATTCAGTACTTC,CSASGISGIAKNIQYF
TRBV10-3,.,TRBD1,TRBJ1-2,TGTGCCATCAGTGAGTCCAGGGGGTATAACTATGGCTACACCTTC,CAISESRGYNYGYTF
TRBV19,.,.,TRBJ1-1,TGTGCCAGTAGTATAGGGGCGCAGGACACTGAAGCTTTCTTT,CASSIGAQDTEAFF
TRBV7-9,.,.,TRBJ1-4,TGTGCCAGCAGCCCCGAGCAGACAGCGGGTAATGAAAAACTGTTTTTT,CASSPEQTAGNEKLFF
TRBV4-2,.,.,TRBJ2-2,TGTGCCAGCAGCCAAGATCTTAGCAGAAGGAACACCGGGGAGCTGTTTTTT,CASSQDLSRRNTGELFF
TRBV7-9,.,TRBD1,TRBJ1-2,TGTGCCAGCAGCCCGACAGGGGCGGATTCGGGGGGCTACACCTTC,CASSPTGADSGGYTF
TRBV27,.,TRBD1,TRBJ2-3,TGTGCCAGTAAACTCCGGGACAGGGTCACAGATACGCAGTATTTT,CASKLRDRVTDTQYF
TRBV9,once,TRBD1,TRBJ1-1,TGTGCCAGCAGCGCAGACAGGGGGTTAGACACTGAAGCTTTCTTT,CASSADRGLDTEAFF